Presented here are 18 T cell receptor beta chains from one specimen sequenced in a study of regulatory T cells in long-lasting Graves disease. Assembly of TCR beta libraries relied on iRepertoire HTBI primers together with Arm-PCR of CDR3 regions. TCRdb re-called the multiplex PCR reads with MiXCR, one entry per CDR3 protein. The sample comprises 450,000 to 700,000 distinct CDR3 sequences, roughly 12% of which are singletons, and roughly 10% rests with the top ten. As to time point: newly diagnosed GD, antithyroid drugs for less than 3 months. PBMC-extracted RNA yielded the TCR library. These data were also reused for a study on T cells in Graves' hyperthyroidism and ophthalmopathy.

The material sequenced was peripheral blood mononuclear cells (PBMCs), taken at new diagnosis, from a patient treated with antithyroid drugs. The receptors were gathered from a man younger than 40 with Graves disease.

This clonotype was seen at least ten times. The genes are TRBV5-1 and TRBJ2-7, with D tentatively TRBD1 or TRBD2 (5 bases each). The CDR3 has 16 amino acids. Germline V gene sequence: CDR1 SGHRS, CDR2 YFSETQ. V was trimmed by 0 bases and J by 0 bases, leaving 13 bases between them. Here the CDR3 reads CASSLDRDPSSYEQYF. CDR3 in DNA: TGCGCCAGCAGCTTGGACCGGGACCCGAGCTCCTACGAGCAGTACTTC.

This clonotype occurred a few times. The gene calls are TRBV12-3 or TRBV12-4 and TRBJ2-5; D is unclear. The CDR3 length is 13 residues. V lost 3 bases, J lost 4 bases, and 9 bases lay in between. The CDR3 nucleotides are TGTGCCAGCAGTTTCCGGCTACGAGAGACCCAGTACTTC. Encoded protein: CASSFRLRETQYF.

This chain links TRBV6-4 with TRBJ1-1; 9 bases are a match to TRBD1. Losses at the gene ends were 7 bases for V and 6 bases for J; bases not matched to a gene: 9. The CDR3 spans 14 residues. Germline assignment: CDR1 MRHNA and CDR2 SNTAGT. CDR3 sequence: CASKIQGAASEAFF. CDR3 coding DNA: TGTGCCAGCAAGATACAGGGGGCGGCTTCTGAAGCTTTCTTT.

This clonotype appeared a few times. Given a much more abundant clone one base away, this may be a read error. The chain couples TRBV10-3 to TRBJ2-3; either TRBD1 or TRBD2 may supply D (5 bases each). The CDR3 loop spans 12 amino acids. Germline CDR1 is ENHRY and CDR2 is SYGVKD. V shed 6 bases and J shed 4 bases, with 8 bases lying between them. The CDR3 protein is CAIRRGADTQYF. CDR3 DNA: TGTGCCATCAGACGAGGGGCAGATACGCAGTATTTT.

This clonotype was observed many times. The rearrangement uses TRBV2 and TRBJ2-1, with TRBD2 as a possible D gene (6 bases). CDR3 size: 16 residues. Per the germline V gene, CDR1 is SNHLY and CDR2 is FYNNEI. The V end lost 0 bases, the J end lost 3 bases, and 12 bases lay between the germline ends. In DNA form, the CDR3 reads TGTGCCAGCAGTGAAGCACCGGGGGTTGGCTACAATGAGCAGTTCTTC. Translating gives CASSEAPGVGYNEQFF.

This clonotype has a count of ten or more. The chain combines TRBV11-2 with TRBJ2-1, with a weak D call TRBD2 (6 bases). Germline V lookup: CDR1 SGHAT, CDR2 FQNNGV. The germline V and J ends were trimmed by 5 bases and 0 bases, with 14 bases remaining between them. The CDR3 consists of 16 residues. DNA for the CDR3: TGTGCCAGCAGCCCCCAGACTAGATTCTCCTACAATGAGCAGTTCTTC. This translates into CASSPQTRFSYNEQFF.

The table lists this clonotype with a few counts. This rearrangement joins TRBV9 to TRBJ1-1; D is possibly TRBD1 (5 bases). This CDR3 is built from 15 residues. Germline CDR1 SGDLS, CDR2 YYNGEE. The V and J ends lost 3 bases and 2 bases respectively, with 14 bases between them. CDR3 protein: CASSAQSGGNTEAFF. CDR3 DNA: TGTGCCAGCAGCGCCCAAAGTGGGGGAAACACTGAAGCTTTCTTT.

This clonotype was detected ten times or more. The genes are TRBV5-1 and TRBJ1-2; D gene ambiguous. V was cut by 4 bases and J by 8 bases, with 12 bases left in between. Germline loops: CDR1 SGHRS, CDR2 YFSETQ. The CDR3 covers 12 residues. CDR3 loop: CASSPDRRGYTF. CDR3 coding DNA: TGCGCCAGCAGCCCCGACCGGCGGGGCTACACCTTC.

This clonotype was counted ten times or more. The rearrangement links TRBV20-1 to TRBJ2-7; 9 bases match TRBD2. The CDR3 totals 13 residues. V shed 6 bases and J 5 bases; nucleotides not matched to a gene: 8. Germline CDR1 and CDR2: DFQATT and SNEGSKA (reference sequence). The CDR3 bases are TGCAGTGCCCCGAGCGGGAGGATCGACGAGCAGTACTTC. It translates to CSAPSGRIDEQYF.

This clonotype has a count of ten or more. The gene calls are TRBV18 and TRBJ1-5; TRBD1 is a possible D gene (6 bases). Germline loops: CDR1 KGHSH, CDR2 LQKENI. Between the trimmed V and J ends, which lost 1 base and 6 bases, there was a span of 16 bases. CDR3 length: 16 residues. This CDR3 reads CASSPRREGGIQPQHF. Written as DNA, the CDR3 is TGTGCCAGCTCACCACGACGGGAAGGGGGGATTCAGCCCCAGCATTTT.

This clonotype has more than one count but fewer than ten. The chain couples TRBV20-1 to TRBJ1-1; D gene ambiguous. V was clipped by 5 bases and J by 0 bases, with 13 bases between them. This CDR3 spans 14 amino acids. In germline, CDR1 is DFQATT, CDR2 SNEGSKA (reference sequence). CDR3 in DNA: TGCAGTGCTCCTGGGCACACTATGAACACTGAAGCTTTCTTT. It specifies CSAPGHTMNTEAFF.

This clonotype has a count of ten or more. V gene TRBV7-9 combines with J gene TRBJ2-2; 13 nucleotides match TRBD2. Germline lookup yields CDR1 SEHNR and CDR2 FQNEAQ (reference sequence). With 5 bases clipped from V and 8 bases from J, the junction kept 5 bases outside the gene matches. The CDR3 covers 15 residues. In nucleotides, the CDR3 is TGTGCCAGCAGCCCCGGACTAGCGGGAGAGGGGGAGCTGTTTTTT. It encodes CASSPGLAGEGELFF.

The sample holds a few counts of this clonotype. V and J are TRBV30 and TRBJ1-6; D not certain. V lost 1 base, J lost 7 bases, and 8 bases lay in between. Germline V CDR1 and CDR2: GTSNPN, SVGIG (reference sequence). There are 13 residues in the CDR3. Written as DNA, the CDR3 is TGTGCCTGGAGTGGACAACAGAATTCACCCCTCCACTTT. Its protein is CAWSGQQNSPLHF.

This clonotype appeared a few times. The genes are TRBV10-3 and TRBJ2-1, with TRBD2 matching over 7 bases. This CDR3 has 14 residues. Germline V gives CDR1 ENHRY, CDR2 SYGVKD. V lost 2 bases and J lost 6; bases outside the gene matches: 4. In DNA form, the CDR3 reads TGTGCCATCAGTGAGCCAGGACTAGGCAATGAGCAGTTCTTC. It encodes CAISEPGLGNEQFF.

This clonotype was observed many times. The gene calls are TRBV2 and TRBJ2-3; unclear D gene. V lost 2 bases and J lost 2, with 11 bases in between. CDR1 and CDR2 (germline): SNHLY, FYNNEI. The CDR3 contains 15 residues. The CDR3 loop is CASSERASPTDTQYF. The CDR3 DNA reads TGTGCCAGCAGTGAAAGAGCCAGCCCCACAGATACGCAGTATTTT.

V usage is TRBV27 and J usage is TRBJ1-4; D not certain. In germline, CDR1 is MNHEY, CDR2 SMNVEV (reference sequence). V lost 6 bases to trimming and J lost 0 bases, with 23 bases between them. The CDR3 totals 19 residues. CDR3 protein: CASSVSRPGIHATNEKLFF. Written as DNA, the CDR3 is TGTGCCAGCAGCGTATCTAGACCAGGCATTCATGCAACTAATGAAAAACTGTTTTTT.

This clonotype was observed many times. The genes are TRBV5-1 and TRBJ1-2; 7 positions agree with TRBD1. After removal of 5 bases from V and 5 bases from J, the junction contained 6 bases not matched to a gene. The CDR3 is 13 amino acids. Germline lookup yields CDR1 SGHRS and CDR2 YFSETQ. The CDR3 region has the DNA TGCGCCAGCAGTTCTGGACAGGATTATGGCTACACCTTC. Translating it yields CASSSGQDYGYTF.

This clonotype has at least ten counts. The V call is TRBV7-6, the J call TRBJ2-3; the match to TRBD2 covers 12 bases. The CDR3 covers 15 residues. Germline CDR1 and CDR2: SGHVS and FNYEAQ. Trimming cost V 5 bases and J 7 bases; bases outside gene matches: 7. The DNA of the CDR3 is TGTGCCAGCAGCGCTACTAGCGGGGGGACGTATACGCAGTATTTT. Protein: CASSATSGGTYTQYF.